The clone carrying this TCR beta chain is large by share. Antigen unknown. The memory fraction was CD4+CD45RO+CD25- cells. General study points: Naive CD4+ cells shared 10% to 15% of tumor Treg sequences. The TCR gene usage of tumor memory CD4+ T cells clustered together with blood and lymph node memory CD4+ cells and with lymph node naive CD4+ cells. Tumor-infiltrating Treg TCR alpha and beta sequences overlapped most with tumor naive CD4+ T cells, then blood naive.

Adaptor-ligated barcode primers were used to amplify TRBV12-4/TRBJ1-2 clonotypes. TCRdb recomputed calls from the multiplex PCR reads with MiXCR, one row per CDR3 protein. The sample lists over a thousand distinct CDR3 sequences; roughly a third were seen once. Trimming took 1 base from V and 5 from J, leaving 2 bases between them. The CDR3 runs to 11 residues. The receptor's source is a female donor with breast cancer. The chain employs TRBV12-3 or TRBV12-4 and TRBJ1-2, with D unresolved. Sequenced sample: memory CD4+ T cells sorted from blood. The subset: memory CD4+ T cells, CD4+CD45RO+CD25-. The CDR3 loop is CASSLEYGYTF. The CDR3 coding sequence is TGTGCCAGCAGTTTAGAATATGGCTACACCTTC.